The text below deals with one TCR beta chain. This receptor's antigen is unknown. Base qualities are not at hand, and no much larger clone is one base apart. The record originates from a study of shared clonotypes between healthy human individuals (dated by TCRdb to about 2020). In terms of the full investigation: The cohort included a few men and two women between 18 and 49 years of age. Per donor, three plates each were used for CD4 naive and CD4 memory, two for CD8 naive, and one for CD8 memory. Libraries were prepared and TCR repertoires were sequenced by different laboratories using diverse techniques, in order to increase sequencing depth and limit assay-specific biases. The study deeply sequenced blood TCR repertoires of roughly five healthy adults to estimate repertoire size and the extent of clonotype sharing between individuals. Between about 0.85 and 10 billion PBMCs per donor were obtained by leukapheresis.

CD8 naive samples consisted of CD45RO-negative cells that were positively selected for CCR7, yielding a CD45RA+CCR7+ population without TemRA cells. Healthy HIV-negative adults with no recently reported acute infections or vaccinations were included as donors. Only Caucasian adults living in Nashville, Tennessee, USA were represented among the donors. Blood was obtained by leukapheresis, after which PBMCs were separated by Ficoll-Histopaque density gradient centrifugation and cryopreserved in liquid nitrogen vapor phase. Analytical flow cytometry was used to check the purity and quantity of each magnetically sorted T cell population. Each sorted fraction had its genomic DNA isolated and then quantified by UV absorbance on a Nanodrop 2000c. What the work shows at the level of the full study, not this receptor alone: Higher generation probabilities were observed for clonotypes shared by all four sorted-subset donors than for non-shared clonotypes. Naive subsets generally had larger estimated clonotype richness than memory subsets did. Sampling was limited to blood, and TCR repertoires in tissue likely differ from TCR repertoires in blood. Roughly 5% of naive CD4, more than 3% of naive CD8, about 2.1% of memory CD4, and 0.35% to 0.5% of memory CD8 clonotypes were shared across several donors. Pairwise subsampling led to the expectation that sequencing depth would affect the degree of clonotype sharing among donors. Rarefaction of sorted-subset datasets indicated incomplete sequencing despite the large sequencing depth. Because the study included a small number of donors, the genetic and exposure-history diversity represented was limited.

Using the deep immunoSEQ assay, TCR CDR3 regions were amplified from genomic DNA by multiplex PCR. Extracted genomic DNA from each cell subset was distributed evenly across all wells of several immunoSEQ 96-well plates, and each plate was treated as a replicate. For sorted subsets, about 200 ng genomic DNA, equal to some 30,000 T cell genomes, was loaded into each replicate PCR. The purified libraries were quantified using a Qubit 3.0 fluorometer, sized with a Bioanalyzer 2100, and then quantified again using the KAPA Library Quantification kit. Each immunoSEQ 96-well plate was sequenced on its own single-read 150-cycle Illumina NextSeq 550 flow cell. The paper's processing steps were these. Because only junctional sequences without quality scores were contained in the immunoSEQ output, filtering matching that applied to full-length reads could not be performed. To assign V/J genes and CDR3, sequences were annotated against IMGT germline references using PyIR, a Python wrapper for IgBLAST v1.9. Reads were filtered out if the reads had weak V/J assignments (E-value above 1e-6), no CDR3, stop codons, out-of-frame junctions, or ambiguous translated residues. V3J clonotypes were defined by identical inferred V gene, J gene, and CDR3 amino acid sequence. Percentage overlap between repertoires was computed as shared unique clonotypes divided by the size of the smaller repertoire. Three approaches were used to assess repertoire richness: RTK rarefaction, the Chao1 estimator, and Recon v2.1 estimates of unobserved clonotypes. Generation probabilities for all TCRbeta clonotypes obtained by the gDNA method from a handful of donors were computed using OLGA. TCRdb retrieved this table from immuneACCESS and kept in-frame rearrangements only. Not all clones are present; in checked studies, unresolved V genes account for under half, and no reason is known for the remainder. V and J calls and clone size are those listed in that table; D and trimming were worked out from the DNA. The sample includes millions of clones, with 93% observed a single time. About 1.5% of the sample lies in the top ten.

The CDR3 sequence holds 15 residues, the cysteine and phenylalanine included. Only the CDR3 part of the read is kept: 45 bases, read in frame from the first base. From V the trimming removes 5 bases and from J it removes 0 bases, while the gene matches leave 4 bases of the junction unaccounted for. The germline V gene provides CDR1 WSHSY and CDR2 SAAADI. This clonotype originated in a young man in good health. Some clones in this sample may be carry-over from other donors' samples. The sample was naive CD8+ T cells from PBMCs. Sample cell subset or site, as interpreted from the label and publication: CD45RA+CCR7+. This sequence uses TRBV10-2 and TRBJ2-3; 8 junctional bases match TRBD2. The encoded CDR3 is CASSLAGTSTDTQYF. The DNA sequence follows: TGCGCCAGCAGTTTAGCGGGGACTAGCACAGATACGCAGTATTTT.